The entry below gives a single T cell receptor beta chain sequence along with its context. Its antigen is still unknown. Within one base of it there is no much larger clone, and no base qualities were kept. In total, fewer than 750 healthy bone marrow donors made up the cohort. At the time of sampling, every cohort member was nominally healthy, though immune exposures that went unrecorded were likely present. The donor was CMV seronegative and belonged to the group of around 350 seronegative cohort members. Every donor gave a peripheral blood sample, and the peripheral blood mononuclear cells from that sample were used for TCR beta sequencing. The Qiagen DNeasy Blood Extraction Kit was used to extract genomic DNA from the blood cell samples. This sample was taken from a study of cytomegalovirus exposure and HLA in healthy donors (dated by TCRdb to 2017 to 2019). Background for the entire study: In an earlier analysis of approximately 640 of the donors, less than 350 Gb of sequence data and 90 million to 120 million unique TCR beta sequences from 180 million or so T cells were reported. An early release covering about 600 HLA-typed donors comprised about 290 gigabases of sequencing data and roughly 86 million unique TCR sequences. Of the roughly 390 genotyped donors, 81% were placed in the genetic ancestry cluster associated with self-reported Caucasian donors. The study aimed to test whether signatures of past pathogen exposure could be identified by cataloging public T cell receptors. The study used immunosequencing to profile the T cell repertoires of approximately 640 subjects and linked those repertoires to cytomegalovirus serostatus. Along with the approximately 650-subject first cohort, a separate validation cohort of approximately 110 different subjects was used. High-throughput TCR immunosequencing, statistical association of individual TCRs with disease status, and machine learning were combined to predict cytomegalovirus infection status. In a later analysis, previously published TCR beta repertoires from 666 donors were re-analyzed and high-resolution HLA genotyping was added so that TCR occurrence patterns could be studied. The later analysis used no new phenotypic data to find candidate immune exposures, relying instead on TCR beta sequences and their occurrence across donors. In an earlier analysis of a few hundred of the donors, high-throughput TCR beta sequencing was used to judge whether each TCR beta V gene segment behaved as functional or pseudogenic. Donor age, sex, ethnicity and CMV serostatus were compiled together with the repertoire data. A later genetic analysis took genome-wide SNP genotypes for about three fifths of the 666 donors and used that subset as a discovery cohort. All discovery cohort repertoires had been generated using a single sequencing platform. Both class I and class II loci were covered by HLA typing, at four-digit resolution. Typing coverage varied by locus: 629-630 donors for A, B, C, DRB1 and DQB1; roughly 560 for DQA1; approximately 570 for DPA1; approximately 470 for DPB1. A handful of DR-DQ haplotypes were treated as single units for association and clustering because of strong linkage in the cohort. Among some 410 genotyped donors of the cohort, an average of about 220,000 unique TCR beta nucleotide sequences was sequenced per donor, of which about 18% were non-productive. Overall study results and their limits: An association between a missense DCLRE1C variant and V-gene and J-gene trimming of TCR beta chains was found in a later genetic analysis and replicated in an independent cohort. When HLA alleles, especially DR and DQ, strongly co-occurred, attributing TCR associations to individual alleles was difficult. An earlier analysis of approximately 600 of the donors showed that most TCR beta V segments appeared in productive rearrangements either about 87% or about 30% of the time, which broadly matched IMGT annotations. The presence/absence analyses assumed that sequencing depth was roughly uniform across donors, and that assumption may not be true. A later analysis associated about 18,000 TCR beta sequences with specific HLA alleles at a false discovery rate of 0.05. Because counts were too low, 15 to 20 rarely observed V segments, including chromosome 9 orphons, were left out of the earlier analysis of several hundred of the donors. The 87-base-pair reads could not distinguish some IMGT-functional V segments, including TRBV6-2 and TRBV6-3, so those segments were excluded. Compared with the approximately 710-donor mean, donors in an Asian-associated ancestry cluster had fewer N-insertions in productive TCRs, according to a later genetic analysis. In vitro tests confirmed that a few of the cytomegalovirus-associated TCR beta chains recognize cytomegalovirus antigens. Most TCR sequences were seen in very few donors, while some public TCRs were found in many individuals. In a later analysis, HLA-associated TCR beta chains showed more clonal expansion and lower generation probabilities than non-associated chains that were equally common. In a later analysis, the rate of TCR association differed among HLA loci, with DRB1 alleles having the most associated TCRs and HLA-C alleles having the fewest. This cohort had only TCR beta chains sequenced, and the lack of alpha or paired-chain data limited which features could be detected. A later analysis reported that several top co-occurrence clusters appeared linked to parvovirus B19, influenza, CMV and Epstein-Barr virus. A total of 150 or so TCR beta chains were listed by the study as associated with cytomegalovirus. Most CMV-associated TCR beta chains appeared to be HLA-restricted in a later analysis, and the HLA associations seemed to be driven largely by CMV exposure. The authors suggested that the approach could potentially be generalized to other disease states and immunological phenotypes. A cluster of highly shared sequence variants was judged likely to represent a technical artifact of the sequencing pipeline. HLA typing was unavailable for some donors at each locus, so association tests used only the typed subset. Linkage disequilibrium might explain the correlated functional status among segregating V segments, but an unknown experimental factor could not be ruled out. Cytomegalovirus status was reported to be diagnosed by the classifier with high specificity and sensitivity in both the original and validation cohorts. A further reported finding was that TCR beta sequences accurately predicted the HLA-A and HLA-B alleles for most subjects in the first cohort. The only immune exposure information available for the cohort was CMV serostatus.

The receptor library was made with the immunoSEQ multiplex PCR assay. A mixture of 60 forward primers for TCR Vbeta segments and 13 reverse primers for TCR Jbeta segments was used in the multiplex PCR. The CDR3 region of rearranged TCR beta genes was amplified from genomic DNA by a multiplex PCR assay. The amplified TCR beta libraries were sequenced on the Illumina HiSeq System as 87-base-pair reads. Per the original workflow: A later analysis tallied 70 million to 100 million unique TCR beta chains across the 666 repertoires, and around 12 million of those chains were shared by two or more donors. Raw reads were error-corrected and collapsed into unique sequences by a nearest-neighbor algorithm in which closely related sequences were merged to remove PCR and sequencing errors. Alignment of CDR3 sequences to IMGT reference sequences was used to assign V, D and J gene segments. For a sequence to be retained, a match of at least six nucleotides was required to both a V gene segment and a J gene segment. Rearrangements were classified as productive when the CDR3 lacked stop codons and remained in frame with V and J, and all other rearrangements were classified as non-productive. CDR3 was defined by IMGT convention, running from the second conserved V-encoded cysteine to the conserved J-encoded phenylalanine. The earlier analysis of more than 450 of the donors excluded sequences that lacked an unambiguous match to a single V gene segment. An earlier analysis of fewer than 650 of the donors classified V segments as functional when productive rearrangements were above 56.7% and as segregating when the standard deviation between donors was above 5%. A statistical classification framework was built for diagnosing cytomegalovirus status from the catalog of TCR beta chain sequences. In a later analysis, TCR nucleotide sequences were compared against IMGT/GENE-DB human TR gene sequences so that V and J genes could be assigned. A later analysis assigned CDR3 sequences and most-parsimonious VDJ recombination scenarios with the TCRdist pipeline. In a later analysis, every TCR beta chain was defined by the combination of its CDR3 amino acid sequence and its V-gene family, and reads without a unique V-gene family were dropped. As a way to deal with suspected cross-contamination and a sequencing artifact, a later analysis dropped roughly 600 nucleotide sequences that were highly shared and had low generation probability. In a later analysis, a clonal expansion index was calculated for each public chain from normalized within-repertoire ranks of inferred template counts. A later analysis computed generation probabilities with a VDJ recombination model fitted to out-of-frame rearrangements, and checked the results against IGoR. In a later analysis, hypergeometric tests were used to score TCR-TCR, TCR-HLA and TCR-CMV co-occurrence, with a repertoire-size bias correction applied to TCR pairs. False discovery rates were estimated in a later analysis by permuting HLA or CMV assignments 20 times. A later analysis grouped co-occurring TCRs with DBSCAN, adding TCRdist sequence similarity when clustering within HLA-allele-positive subsets. Repertoires with fewer than 30,000 or more than 120,000 public chains were left out of co-occurrence clustering, as were several repertoires with anomalous nucleotide sharing. In its TCRdb copy, this immuneACCESS table keeps in-frame sequences only and misses some clones. Where compared with another copy, unresolved V genes explain less than half of these, and the others have no known cause. That table furnishes V, J and clone size, whereas the DNA furnished D and trimming. The sample records 100,000 to 150,000 clones, 70% to 85% of which are singletons. 1.4% to 1.5% of the sample belongs to the ten largest clones.

In the germline V gene, CDR1 corresponds to SGHRS and CDR2 to YFSETQ. Measured from the cysteine to the phenylalanine, the CDR3 is 12 residues long. Just the 36-base CDR3 DNA is kept, in frame starting at base 1. Trimming at the junction amounts to 4 bases on V and 6 bases on J, and the germline ends lie 10 bases apart. Sequenced sample: PBMCs. This clonotype was sampled from a female donor in good health and CMV-seronegative. The chain is made from TRBV5-1 and TRBJ1-2, with a tentative D gene TRBD1 over 5 matching bases. The nucleotide sequence reads TGCGCCAGCAGCCCCGGGGGGGATGGCTACACCTTC. It codes for CASSPGGDGYTF.